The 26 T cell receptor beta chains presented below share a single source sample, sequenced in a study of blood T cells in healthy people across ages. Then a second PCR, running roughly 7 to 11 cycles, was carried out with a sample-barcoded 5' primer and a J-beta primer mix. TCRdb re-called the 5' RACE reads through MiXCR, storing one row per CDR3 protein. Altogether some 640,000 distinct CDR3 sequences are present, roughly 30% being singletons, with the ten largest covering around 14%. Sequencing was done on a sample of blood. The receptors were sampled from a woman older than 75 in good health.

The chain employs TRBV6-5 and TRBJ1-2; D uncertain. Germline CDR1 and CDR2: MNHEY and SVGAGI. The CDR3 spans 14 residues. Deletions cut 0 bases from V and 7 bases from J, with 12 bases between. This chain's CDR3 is CASSYSTGKGGYTF. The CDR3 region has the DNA TGTGCCAGCAGTTACTCTACGGGGAAAGGTGGCTACACCTTC.

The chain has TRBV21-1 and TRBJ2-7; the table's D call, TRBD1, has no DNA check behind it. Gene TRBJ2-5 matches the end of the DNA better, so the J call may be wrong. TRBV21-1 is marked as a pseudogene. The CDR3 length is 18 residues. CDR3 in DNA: TGTGCCAGCAGCAAAAAGCGACAGGGGGAGATCAGAGTGGAGACCCAGTACTTC. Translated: CASSKKRQGEIRVETQYF.

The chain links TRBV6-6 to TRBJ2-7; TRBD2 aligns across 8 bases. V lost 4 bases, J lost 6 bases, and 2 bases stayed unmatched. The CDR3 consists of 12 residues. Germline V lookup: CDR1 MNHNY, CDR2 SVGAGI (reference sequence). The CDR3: CASSLAGCEQYF. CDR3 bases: TGTGCCAGCAGTTTAGCGGGATGCGAGCAGTACTTC.

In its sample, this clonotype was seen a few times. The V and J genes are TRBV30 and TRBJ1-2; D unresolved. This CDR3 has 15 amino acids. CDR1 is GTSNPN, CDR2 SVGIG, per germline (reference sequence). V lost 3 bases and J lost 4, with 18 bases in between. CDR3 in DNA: TGTGCCTGGAGCGAAGTGTGGGATCGGGGCTATGGCTACACCTTC. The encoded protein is CAWSEVWDRGYGYTF.

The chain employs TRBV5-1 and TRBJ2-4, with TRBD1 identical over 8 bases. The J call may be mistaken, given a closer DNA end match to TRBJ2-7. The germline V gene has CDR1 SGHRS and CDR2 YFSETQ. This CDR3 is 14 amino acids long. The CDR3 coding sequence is TGCGCCAGCAGGCCCGGGACAGGAGTTAACGAGCAGTACTTC. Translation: CASRPGTGVNEQYF.

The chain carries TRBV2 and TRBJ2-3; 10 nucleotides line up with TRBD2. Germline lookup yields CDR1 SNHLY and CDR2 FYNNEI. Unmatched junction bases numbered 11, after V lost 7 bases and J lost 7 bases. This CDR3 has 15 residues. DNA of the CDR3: TGTGCCAGCAATGTCGGAGCTAGCGGGGGAAATACGCAGTATTTT. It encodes CASNVGASGGNTQYF. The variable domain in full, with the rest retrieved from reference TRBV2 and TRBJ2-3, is EPEVTQTPSHQVTQMGQEVILRCVPISNHLYFYWYRQILGQKVEFLVSFYNNEISEKSEIFDDQFSVERPDGSNFTLKIRSTKLEDSAMYFCASNVGASGGNTQYFGPGTRLTVL.

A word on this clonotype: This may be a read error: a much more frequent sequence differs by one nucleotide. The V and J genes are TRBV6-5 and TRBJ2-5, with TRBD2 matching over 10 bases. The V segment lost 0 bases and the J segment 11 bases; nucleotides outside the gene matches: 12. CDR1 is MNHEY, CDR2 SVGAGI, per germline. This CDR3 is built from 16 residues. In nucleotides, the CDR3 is TGTGCCAGCAGTTACTCGAAGGTAGCGGGGGGCAATGAGCAGTACTTC. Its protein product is CASSYSKVAGGNEQYF.

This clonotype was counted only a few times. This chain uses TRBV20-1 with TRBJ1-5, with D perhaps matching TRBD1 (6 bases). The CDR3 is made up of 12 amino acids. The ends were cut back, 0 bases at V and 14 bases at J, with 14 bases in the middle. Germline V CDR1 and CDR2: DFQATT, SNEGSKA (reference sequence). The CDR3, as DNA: TGCAGTGCTAGAGATCAGGGGACATGGGAGCATTTT. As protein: CSARDQGTWEHF.

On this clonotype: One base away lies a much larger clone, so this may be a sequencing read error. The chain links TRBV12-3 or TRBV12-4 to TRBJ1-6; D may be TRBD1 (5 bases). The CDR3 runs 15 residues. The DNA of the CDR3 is TGTGCCAGCAGTTTGCGGGGGAGGAAGGGTTCACCCCGCCACTTT. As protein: CASSLRGRKGSPRHF.

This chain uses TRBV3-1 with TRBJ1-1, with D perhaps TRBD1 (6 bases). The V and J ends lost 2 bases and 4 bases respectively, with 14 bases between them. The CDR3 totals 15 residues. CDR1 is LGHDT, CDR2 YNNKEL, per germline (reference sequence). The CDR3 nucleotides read TGTGCCAGCAGCCAATGCATACAGGGTAGCACTGAAGCTTTCTTT. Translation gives CASSQCIQGSTEAFF. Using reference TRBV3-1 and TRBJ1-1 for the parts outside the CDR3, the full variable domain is DTAVSQTPKYLVTQMGNDKSIKCEQNLGHDTMYWYKQDSKKFLKIMFSYNNKELIINETVPNRFSPKSPDKAHLNLHINSLELGDSAVYFCASSQCIQGSTEAFFGQGTRLTVV.

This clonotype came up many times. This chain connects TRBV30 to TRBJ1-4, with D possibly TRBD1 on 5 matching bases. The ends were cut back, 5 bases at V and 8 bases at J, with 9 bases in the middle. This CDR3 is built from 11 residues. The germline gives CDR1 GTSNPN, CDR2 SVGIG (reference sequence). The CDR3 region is CAWGTAEKLFF. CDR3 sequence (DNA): TGTGCCTGGGGGACTGCCGAAAAACTGTTTTTT.

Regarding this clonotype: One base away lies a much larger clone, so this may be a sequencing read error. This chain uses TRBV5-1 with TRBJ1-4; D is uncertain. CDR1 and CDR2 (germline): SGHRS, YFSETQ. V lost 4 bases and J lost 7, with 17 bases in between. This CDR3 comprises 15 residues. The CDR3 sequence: CASSKGRITGEKLFF. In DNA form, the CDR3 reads TGCGCCAGCAGCAAAGGACGGATCACTGGTGAAAAACTGTTTTTT.

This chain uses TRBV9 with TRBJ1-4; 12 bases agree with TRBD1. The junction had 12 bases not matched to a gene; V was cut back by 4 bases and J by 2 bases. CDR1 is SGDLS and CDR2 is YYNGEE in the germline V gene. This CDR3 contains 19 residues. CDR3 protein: CASSHAGTGGGVTNEKLFF. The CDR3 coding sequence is TGTGCCAGCAGCCACGCCGGGACAGGGGGCGGAGTGACTAATGAAAAACTGTTTTTT.

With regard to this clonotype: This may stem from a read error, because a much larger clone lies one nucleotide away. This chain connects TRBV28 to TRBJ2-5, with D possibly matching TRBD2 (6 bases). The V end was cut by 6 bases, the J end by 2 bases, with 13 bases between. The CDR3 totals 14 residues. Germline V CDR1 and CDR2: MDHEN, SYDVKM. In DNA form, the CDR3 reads TGTGCCAGCAGGTTGCCCGGGACTCAAGAGACCCAGTACTTC. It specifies CASRLPGTQETQYF. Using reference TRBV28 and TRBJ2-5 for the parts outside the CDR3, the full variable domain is DVKVTQSSRYLVKRTGEKVFLECVQDMDHENMFWYRQDPGLGLRLIYFSYDVKMKEKGDIPEGYSVSREKKERFSLILESASTNQTSMYLCASRLPGTQETQYFGPGTRLLVL.

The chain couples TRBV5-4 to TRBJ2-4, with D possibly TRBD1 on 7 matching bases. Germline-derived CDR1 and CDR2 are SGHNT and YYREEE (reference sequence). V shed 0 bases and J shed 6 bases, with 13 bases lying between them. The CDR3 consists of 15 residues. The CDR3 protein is CASSLEEGARNIQYF. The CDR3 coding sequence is TGTGCCAGCAGCTTGGAGGAGGGGGCGAGAAACATTCAGTACTTC.

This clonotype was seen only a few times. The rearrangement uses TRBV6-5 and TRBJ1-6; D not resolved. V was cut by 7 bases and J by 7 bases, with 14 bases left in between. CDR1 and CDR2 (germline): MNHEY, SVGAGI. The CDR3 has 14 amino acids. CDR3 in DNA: TGTGCCAGCACTCGATCCGGGCCAAATTCACCCCTCCACTTT. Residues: CASTRSGPNSPLHF.

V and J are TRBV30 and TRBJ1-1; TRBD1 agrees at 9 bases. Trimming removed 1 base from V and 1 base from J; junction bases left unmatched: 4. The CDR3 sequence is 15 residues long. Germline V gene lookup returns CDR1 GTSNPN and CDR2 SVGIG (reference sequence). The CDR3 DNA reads TGTGCCTGGAGTGCCACGGACAGGGGGAACACTGAAGCTTTCTTT. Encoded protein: CAWSATDRGNTEAFF.

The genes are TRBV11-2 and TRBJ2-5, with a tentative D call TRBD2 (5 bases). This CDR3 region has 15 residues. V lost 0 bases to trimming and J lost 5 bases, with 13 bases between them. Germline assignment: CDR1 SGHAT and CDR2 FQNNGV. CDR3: CASSLEKGARETQYF. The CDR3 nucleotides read TGTGCCAGCAGCTTAGAGAAGGGAGCCCGGGAGACCCAGTACTTC.

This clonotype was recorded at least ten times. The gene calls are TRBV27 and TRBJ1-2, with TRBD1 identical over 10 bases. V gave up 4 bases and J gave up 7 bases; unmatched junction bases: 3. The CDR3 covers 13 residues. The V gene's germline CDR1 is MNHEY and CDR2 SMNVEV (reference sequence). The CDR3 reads CASSWTGGGGYTF. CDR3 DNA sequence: TGTGCCAGCAGTTGGACAGGGGGAGGTGGCTACACCTTC.

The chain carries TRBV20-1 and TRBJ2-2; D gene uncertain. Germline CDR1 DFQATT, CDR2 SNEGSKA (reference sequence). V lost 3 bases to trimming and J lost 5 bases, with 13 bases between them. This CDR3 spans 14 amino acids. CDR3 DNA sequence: TGCAGTGCTAGCGGGCAGCCCCCGACCGGGGAGCTGTTTTTT. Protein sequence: CSASGQPPTGELFF.

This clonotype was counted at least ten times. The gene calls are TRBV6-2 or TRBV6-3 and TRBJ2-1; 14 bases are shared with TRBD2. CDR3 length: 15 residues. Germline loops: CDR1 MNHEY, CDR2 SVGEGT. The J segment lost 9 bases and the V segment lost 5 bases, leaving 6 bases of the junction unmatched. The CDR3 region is CASSRTSGGFSEQFF. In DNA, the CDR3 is TGTGCCAGCAGTAGGACTAGCGGGGGGTTCAGTGAGCAGTTCTTC.

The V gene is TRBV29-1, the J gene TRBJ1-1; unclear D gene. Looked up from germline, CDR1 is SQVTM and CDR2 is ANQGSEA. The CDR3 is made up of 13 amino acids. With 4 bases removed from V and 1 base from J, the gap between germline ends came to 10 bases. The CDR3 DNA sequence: TGCAGCGTTGGCTCGGTAAGGAACACTGAAGCTTTCTTT. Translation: CSVGSVRNTEAFF.

The CDR3 loop reads CASTTGTPYNEQFF. CDR3 DNA: TGTGCCAGCACTACTGGGACACCCTACAATGAGCAGTTCTTC. The chain is built from TRBV6-5 and TRBJ2-1, with D maybe TRBD1 (6 bases). The CDR3 is 14 amino acids. The germline V gene has CDR1 MNHEY and CDR2 SVGAGI. The V and J ends lost 7 bases and 2 bases respectively, with 12 bases between them.

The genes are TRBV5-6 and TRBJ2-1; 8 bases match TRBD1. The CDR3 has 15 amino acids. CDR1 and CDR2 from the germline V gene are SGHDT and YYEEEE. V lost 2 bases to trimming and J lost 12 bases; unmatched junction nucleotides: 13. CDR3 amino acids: CASSFPGQGSEGQFF. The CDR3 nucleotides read TGTGCCAGCAGCTTCCCAGGACAGGGTTCTGAGGGGCAGTTCTTC.

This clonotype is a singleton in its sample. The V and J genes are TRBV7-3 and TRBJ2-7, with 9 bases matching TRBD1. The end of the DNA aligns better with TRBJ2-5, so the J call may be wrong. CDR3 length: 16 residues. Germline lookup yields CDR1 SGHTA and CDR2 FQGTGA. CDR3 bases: TGTGCCAGCAGCTTATTGGGGACAGGGTCCTTAGAGACCCAGTACTTC. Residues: CASSLLGTGSLETQYF.

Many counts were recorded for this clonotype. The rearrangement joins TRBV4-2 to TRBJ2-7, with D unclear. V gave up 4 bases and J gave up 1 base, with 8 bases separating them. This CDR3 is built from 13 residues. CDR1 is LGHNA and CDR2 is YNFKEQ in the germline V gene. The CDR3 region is CASSLERSYEQYF. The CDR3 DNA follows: TGTGCCAGCAGCCTGGAGAGATCCTACGAGCAGTACTTC.